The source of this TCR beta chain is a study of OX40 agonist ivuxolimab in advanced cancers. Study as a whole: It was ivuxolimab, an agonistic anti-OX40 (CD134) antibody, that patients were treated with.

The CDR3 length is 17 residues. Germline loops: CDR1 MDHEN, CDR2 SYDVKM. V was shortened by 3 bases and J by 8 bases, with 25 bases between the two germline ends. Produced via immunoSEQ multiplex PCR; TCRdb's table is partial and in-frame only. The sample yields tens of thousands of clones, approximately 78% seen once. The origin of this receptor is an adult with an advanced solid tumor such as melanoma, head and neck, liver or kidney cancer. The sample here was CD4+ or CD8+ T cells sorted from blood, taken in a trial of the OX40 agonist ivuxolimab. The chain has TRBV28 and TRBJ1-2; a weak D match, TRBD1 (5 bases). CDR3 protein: CASSFPPNAGQNRGYTF. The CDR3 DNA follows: TGTGCCAGCAGTTTCCCGCCCAATGCAGGGCAAAATAGGGGCTACACCTTC.